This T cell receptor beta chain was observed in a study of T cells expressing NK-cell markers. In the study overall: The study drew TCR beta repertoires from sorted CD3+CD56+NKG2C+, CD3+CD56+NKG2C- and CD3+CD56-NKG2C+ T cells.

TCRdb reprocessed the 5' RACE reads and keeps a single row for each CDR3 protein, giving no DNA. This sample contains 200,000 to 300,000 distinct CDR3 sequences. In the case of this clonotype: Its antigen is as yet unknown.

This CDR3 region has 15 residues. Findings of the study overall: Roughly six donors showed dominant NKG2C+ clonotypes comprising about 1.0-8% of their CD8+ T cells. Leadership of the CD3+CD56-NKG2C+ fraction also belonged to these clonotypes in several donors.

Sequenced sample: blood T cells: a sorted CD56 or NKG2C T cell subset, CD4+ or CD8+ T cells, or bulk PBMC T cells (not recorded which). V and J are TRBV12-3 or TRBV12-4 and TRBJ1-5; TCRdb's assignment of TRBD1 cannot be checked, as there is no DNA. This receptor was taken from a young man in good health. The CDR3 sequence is CASSFQKGTNQPQHF.